The present T cell receptor beta chain was sequenced within a study of regulatory T cells in long-lasting Graves disease. Study outcomes and limitations: Gene preferences differed: TRBV28, TRBJ1-2, TRBJ2-5 in persistent cases.

The TCR beta library used iRepertoire HTBI primers with Arm-PCR amplification of CDR3. Via MiXCR, TCRdb re-called the multiplex PCR reads, giving one row per CDR3 protein. The sample records 560,000 or so distinct CDR3 sequences, about 16% being singletons. The ends were cut back, 5 bases at V and 3 bases at J, with 11 bases in the middle. The CDR3 contains 13 residues. Germline lookup yields CDR1 SEHNR and CDR2 FQNEAQ (reference sequence). Noted time point: newly diagnosed GD, antithyroid drugs for less than 3 months. From RNA extracted from PBMCs, the TCR library was made. This clonotype was seen ten or more times. The antigen is not known. This sample also belongs to another study, concerning T cells in Graves' hyperthyroidism and ophthalmopathy.

The receptor was isolated from a man between 18 and 29 years old with Graves disease. The chain is built from TRBV7-9 and TRBJ2-7; D is possibly TRBD1 or TRBD2 (5 bases each). The sequences come from peripheral blood mononuclear cells (PBMCs), collected at new diagnosis, from a patient treated with antithyroid drugs. The CDR3 region is CASSPGLDYEQYF. Written as DNA, the CDR3 is TGTGCCAGCAGCCCGGGGCTCGACTACGAGCAGTACTTC. Combining the CDR3 with reference TRBV7-9 and TRBJ2-7 gives the whole variable domain DTGVSQNPRHKITKRGQNVTFRCDPISEHNRLYWYRQTLGQGPEFLTYFQNEAQLEKSRLLSDRFSAERPKGSFSTLEIQRTEQGDSAMYLCASSPGLDYEQYFGPGTRLTVT.